This TCR beta chain was recovered during a study of shared clonotypes between healthy human individuals. Naive CD8 cells lacked CD45RO, underwent positive selection for CCR7 and left out terminally differentiated effector memory CD45RA+ cells. Germline CDR1 and CDR2: MDHEN and SYDVKM. Between the trimmed V and J ends, which lost 5 bases and 2 bases, there was a span of 17 bases. This CDR3 region has 16 residues. Method: immunoSEQ multiplex PCR; TCRdb's copy keeps in-frame clones and lacks some. Of about 2.2 million clones detected, about 93% appear once; the ten largest clones hold about 1.7%. The chain combines TRBV28 with TRBJ2-3; no reliable D call. The sample consisted of naive CD8+ T cells from PBMCs. This TCR derives from a man aged 18 to 29 in good health. Some clones in this sample may be carry-over from other donors' samples. CDR3 sequence: CASSLPTPRHTDTQYF. The CDR3 DNA reads TGTGCCAGCAGTCTCCCGACACCCCGGCACACAGATACGCAGTATTTT.